This T cell receptor (beta chain) was identified during a study of spatial heterogeneity in lung cancer. About the study: Detected beta-chain sequences consistently exceeded alpha-chain sequences. Study outcomes and limitations: At resection, ubiquitous expanded tumor TCRs appeared in blood more than at follow-up.

The time point here: sample taken at primary tumor resection. No cells were sorted before sequencing. The whole RNA sequenced was extracted from tumor, nontumor lung or frozen PBMC. Each CDR3 protein gets one entry after TCRdb re-called the 5' RACE reads with MiXCR. The sample lists 60,000 to 90,000 distinct CDR3 sequences; 13% were seen once. Concerning this clonotype: Its antigen is not known.

The TCR was taken from a male donor with early-stage non-small cell lung cancer. Sequenced material: PBMCs, taken at surgery.

The CDR3 nucleotides read TGTGCCAGCAGTTTGGTCTTGTCAGGTCCTTACAATGAGCAGTTCTTC. The encoded protein is CASSLVLSGPYNEQFF. The rearrangement joins TRBV12-3 or TRBV12-4 to TRBJ2-1; no reliable D call. CDR3 size: 16 residues. V lost 3 bases and J 4 bases, leaving 16 bases between the germline ends.